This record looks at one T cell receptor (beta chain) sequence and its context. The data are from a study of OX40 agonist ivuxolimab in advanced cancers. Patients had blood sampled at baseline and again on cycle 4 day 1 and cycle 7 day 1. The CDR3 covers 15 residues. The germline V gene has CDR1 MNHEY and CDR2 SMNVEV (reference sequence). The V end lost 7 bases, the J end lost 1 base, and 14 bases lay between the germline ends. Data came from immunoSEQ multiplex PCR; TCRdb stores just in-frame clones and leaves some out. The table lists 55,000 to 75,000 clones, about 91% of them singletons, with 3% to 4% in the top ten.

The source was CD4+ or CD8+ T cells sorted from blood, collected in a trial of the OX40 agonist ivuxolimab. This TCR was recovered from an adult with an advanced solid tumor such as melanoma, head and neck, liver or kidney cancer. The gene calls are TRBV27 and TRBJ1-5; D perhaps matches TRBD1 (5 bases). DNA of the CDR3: TGTGCCAGCAAGCCGTTTGACAGCAGCAATCAGCCCCAGCATTTT. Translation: CASKPFDSSNQPQHF.